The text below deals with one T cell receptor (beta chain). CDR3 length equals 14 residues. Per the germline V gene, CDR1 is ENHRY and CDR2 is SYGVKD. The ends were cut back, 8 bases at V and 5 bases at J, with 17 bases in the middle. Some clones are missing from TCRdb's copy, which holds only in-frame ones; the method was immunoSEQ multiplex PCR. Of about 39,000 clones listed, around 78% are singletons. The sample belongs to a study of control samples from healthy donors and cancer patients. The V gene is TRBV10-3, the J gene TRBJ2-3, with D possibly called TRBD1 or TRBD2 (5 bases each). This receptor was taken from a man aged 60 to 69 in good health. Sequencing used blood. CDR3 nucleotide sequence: TGTGCCATCGGCAACCCCGGGACGAGAGATACGCAGTATTTT. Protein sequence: CAIGNPGTRDTQYF.